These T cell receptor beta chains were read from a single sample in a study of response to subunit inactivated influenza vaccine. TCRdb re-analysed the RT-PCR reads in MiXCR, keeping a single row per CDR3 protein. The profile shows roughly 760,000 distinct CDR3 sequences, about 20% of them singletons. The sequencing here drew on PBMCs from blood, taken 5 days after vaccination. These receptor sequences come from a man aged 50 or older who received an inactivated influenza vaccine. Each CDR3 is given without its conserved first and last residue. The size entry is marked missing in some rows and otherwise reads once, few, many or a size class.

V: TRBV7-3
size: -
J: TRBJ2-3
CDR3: ASSFLAGPPTDTQY

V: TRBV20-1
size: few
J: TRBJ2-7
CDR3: SAPLEKQY

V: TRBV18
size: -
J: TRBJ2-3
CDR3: ASSPSTGTSTDTQY

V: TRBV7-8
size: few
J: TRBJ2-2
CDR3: ASSLAGASTGELF

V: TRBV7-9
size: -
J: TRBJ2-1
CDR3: ASSPTSGLAGGEQF

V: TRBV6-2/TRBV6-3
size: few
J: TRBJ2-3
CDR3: ASSYSPTTLDTQY

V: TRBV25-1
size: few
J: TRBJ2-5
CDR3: ASSVGNLQETQY

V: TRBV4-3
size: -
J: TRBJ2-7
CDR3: ASSQGRPSGSYEQY

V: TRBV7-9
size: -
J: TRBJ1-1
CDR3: ASSVAWNTEAF

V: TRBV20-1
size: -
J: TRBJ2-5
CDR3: SARSYGGETQY

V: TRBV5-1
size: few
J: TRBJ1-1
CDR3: ASSPRGTDTEAF

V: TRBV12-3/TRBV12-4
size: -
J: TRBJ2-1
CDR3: ASSLVGTPNNEQF

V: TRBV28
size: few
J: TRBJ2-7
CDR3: ASSLSPGRISYEQY

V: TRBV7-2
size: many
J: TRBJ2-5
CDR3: ASSQEGRETQY

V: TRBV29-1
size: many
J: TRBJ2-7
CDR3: SVFGPEQY

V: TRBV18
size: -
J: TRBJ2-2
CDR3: ASPMWVGPNTGELF

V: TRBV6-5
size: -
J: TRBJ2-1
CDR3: ASSSITGGNYNEQF

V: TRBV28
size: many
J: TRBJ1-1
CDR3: ASRTGTVNTEAF

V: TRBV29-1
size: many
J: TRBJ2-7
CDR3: SVEVDRYEQY

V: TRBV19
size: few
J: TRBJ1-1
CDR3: ASSIQGTEAF

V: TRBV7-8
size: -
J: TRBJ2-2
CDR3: ASSLNRLAGGTGELF

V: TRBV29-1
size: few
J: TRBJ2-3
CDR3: SVMGWETTDTQY

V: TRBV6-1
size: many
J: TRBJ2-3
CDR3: ASSRLAGGSDTQY

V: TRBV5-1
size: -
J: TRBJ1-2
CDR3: ASRDAYGYT

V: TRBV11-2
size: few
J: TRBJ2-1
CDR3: ASSPWDSPGNEQF

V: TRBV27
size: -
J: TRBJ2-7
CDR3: ASSLSGAGGHEQY

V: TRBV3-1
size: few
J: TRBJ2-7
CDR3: ASSQGQGGGDEQY

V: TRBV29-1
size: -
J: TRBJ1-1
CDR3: SGGTEAF

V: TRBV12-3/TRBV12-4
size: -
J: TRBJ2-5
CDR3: ASSLGAGLADETQY

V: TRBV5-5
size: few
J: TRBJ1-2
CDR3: ASTVAPGQGYYGYT